This T cell receptor beta chain came from a study of shared clonotypes between healthy human individuals (TCRdb year 2020). The study in broad terms: The cohort included three men and a couple of women between 18 and 49 years of age. For each donor, three plates each were used for CD4 naive and CD4 memory, two plates were used for CD8 naive, and one plate was used for CD8 memory. To estimate repertoire size and how much clonotypes are shared between individuals, the study performed deep sequencing of blood TCR repertoires from 4 to 6 healthy adults. Different laboratories and diverse techniques were used to prepare libraries and sequence TCR repertoires, to increase sequencing depth and limit assay-specific biases. Leukapheresis yielded between about 0.85 and 9 billion PBMCs per donor.

The paper as a whole reports these results and caveats: Sampling was restricted to blood, and TCR repertoires in tissue are likely to differ from TCR repertoires in blood. Clonotypes shared by all four sorted-subset donors showed higher generation probabilities than non-shared clonotypes. The genetic and exposure-history diversity represented was limited by the small number of donors. Based on pairwise subsampling, the degree of clonotype sharing among donors was expected to be affected by sequencing depth. Larger estimated clonotype richness was generally found for naive subsets than for memory subsets. Incomplete sequencing was indicated by rarefaction of sorted-subset datasets, despite the large sequencing depth. Sharing across four donors was observed for around 5% of naive CD4, over 3% of naive CD8, 2% to 2.5% of memory CD4, and about 0.4% of memory CD8 clonotypes.

Healthy HIV-negative adults with no recently reported acute infections or vaccinations were included as donors. All donors were Caucasian adults living in Nashville, Tennessee, USA. Magnetic negative selection was used to enrich CD4+ T cells, after which naive cells were positively selected on CD45RA and the negative fraction became the memory subset. Blood was obtained by leukapheresis, after which PBMCs were separated by Ficoll-Histopaque density gradient centrifugation and cryopreserved in liquid nitrogen vapor phase. Analytical flow cytometry was used to check the purity and quantity of each magnetically sorted T cell population. From each sorted fraction, genomic DNA was isolated and quantified by UV absorbance on a Nanodrop 2000c. The germline V gene (reference sequence) specifies MNHNY as CDR1 and SVGAGI as CDR2. V is clipped by 2 bases and J by 1 base, and the sequence between their germline boundaries is 8 bases long. From the cysteine through the phenylalanine, the CDR3 covers 14 amino acids. CDR3 DNA only is kept here, 42 bases in frame from base 1.

This clone was picked up a small number of times. Its antigen target is currently unknown. No qualities accompany the bases; no much larger clone lies one base away. Using the deep immunoSEQ assay, multiplex PCR amplified TCR CDR3 regions from genomic DNA. For each cell subset, the extracted genomic DNA was distributed evenly across all wells of several immunoSEQ 96-well plates, and each plate served as one replicate. For sorted subsets, 150 to 200 ng genomic DNA, equal to 30,000 or so T cell genomes, was loaded into each replicate PCR. Purified libraries were quantified with a Qubit 3.0 fluorometer, sized on a Bioanalyzer 2100, and re-quantified with the KAPA Library Quantification kit. Every immunoSEQ 96-well plate was sequenced on a dedicated single-read 150-cycle Illumina NextSeq 550 flow cell. Concerning the study's data processing: Because the immunoSEQ output held only junctional sequences and lacked quality scores, the filtering could not match the filtering applied to full-length reads. Sequences were annotated with PyIR, a Python wrapper for IgBLAST v1.9, and V/J genes and CDR3 were assigned using IMGT germline references. Reads with weak V/J assignments (E-value above 1e-6), missing CDR3, stop codons, out-of-frame junctions, or ambiguous translated residues were removed. V3J clonotypes were defined as sequences sharing the same inferred V gene, J gene, and CDR3 amino acid sequence. The percentage overlap between two repertoires was calculated by dividing the number of shared unique clonotypes by the size of the smaller repertoire. Repertoire richness was assessed with RTK rarefaction, the Chao1 estimator, and Recon v2.1 estimates of unobserved clonotypes. OLGA was used to compute generation probabilities for all TCRbeta clonotypes that the gDNA method yielded from a few donors. Held by TCRdb, this immuneACCESS table contains in-frame sequences only and omits some clones. Under half of the omission traces to an unresolved V gene where checked; the cause of the rest is unknown. For V, J and clone size, that table is used; D and trimming come from the DNA. The sample table records over a million clones; roughly 80% of these occur just once. Together, the top ten hold approximately 1.5% of the sample.

Sequenced sample: memory CD4+ T cells sorted from blood. According to the study, the label for this sample's cell subset or site signals: CD45RA-negative fraction. The source is a man aged 18 to 30 in good health. The rearranged segments are TRBV6-6 and TRBJ1-1, with the D gene not clear enough to name. The nucleotides read TGTGCCAGCAGTTACGCACCGACGAACACTGAAGCTTTCTTT. Protein translation: CASSYAPTNTEAFF.